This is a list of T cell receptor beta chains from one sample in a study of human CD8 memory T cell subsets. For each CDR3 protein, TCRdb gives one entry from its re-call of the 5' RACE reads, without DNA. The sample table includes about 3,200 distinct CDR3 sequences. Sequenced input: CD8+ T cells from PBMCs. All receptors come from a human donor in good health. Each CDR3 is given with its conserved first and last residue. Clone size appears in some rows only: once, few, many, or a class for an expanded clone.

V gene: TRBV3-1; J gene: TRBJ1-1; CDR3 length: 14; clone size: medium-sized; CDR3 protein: CASSLQGHDTEAFF
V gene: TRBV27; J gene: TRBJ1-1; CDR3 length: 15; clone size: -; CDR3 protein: CATHTLQGPDTEAFF
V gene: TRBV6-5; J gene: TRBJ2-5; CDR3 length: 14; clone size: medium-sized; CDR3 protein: CASSQFDRVETQYF
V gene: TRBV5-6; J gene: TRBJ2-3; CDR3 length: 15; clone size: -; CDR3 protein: CASSLGAESTDTQYF
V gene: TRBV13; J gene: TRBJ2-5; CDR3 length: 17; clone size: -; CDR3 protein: CASSRSRTGRGAETQYF
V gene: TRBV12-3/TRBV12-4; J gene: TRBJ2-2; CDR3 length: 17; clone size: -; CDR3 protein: CASSLADRLAVTGELFF
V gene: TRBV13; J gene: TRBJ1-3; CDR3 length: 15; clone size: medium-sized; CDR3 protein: CASSFSGETGNTIYF
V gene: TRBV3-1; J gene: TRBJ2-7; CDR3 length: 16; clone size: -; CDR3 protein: CASSQDEGLSSYEQYF